The text below deals with one T cell receptor beta chain. Repertoires were generated with immunoSEQ multiplex PCR, while TCRdb's copy carries only in-frame clones and drops some. The sample yields 110,000 or so clones, about 85% seen once. This entry comes from a study of blood T cell repertoires in COVID-19. Study as a whole: From the United States, Italy and Spain came samples of acute and convalescent COVID-19.

The junction had 3 bases not matched to a gene; V was cut back by 5 bases and J by 1 base. The length of the CDR3 is 15 residues. Germline V gene sequence: CDR1 LNHDA, CDR2 SQIVND (reference sequence). The clonotype comes from a woman aged 55-70 years with COVID-19, enrolled during active disease. The chain uses TRBV19 and TRBJ2-1, with TRBD1 identical over 9 bases. The sequencing sample was made of peripheral blood. CDR3 in amino acids: CASSQTGGSYNEQFF. For the CDR3, the DNA is TGTGCCAGTAGTCAGACAGGGGGGTCCTACAATGAGCAGTTCTTC.